This is a list of T cell receptor beta chains from one sample in a study. TCRdb reprocessed the 5' RACE reads via MiXCR and lists one record per CDR3 protein. Of over 30,000 distinct CDR3 sequences in the sample, roughly 24% were seen once. Input material: naive CD4+ T cells sorted from a lymph node. The receptors here all came from a female donor with breast cancer. The CDR3 runs from the conserved cysteine through the conserved F or W. The D gene is left open where the match is weak. Part of the rows lack a size; the others show once, few, many or a class for expanded clones.

d_call clone_size j_call v_call cdr3_nt cdr3_aa
. . TRBJ2-7 TRBV5-6 TGTGCCAGCGGCGGGGCCTACGAGCAGTACTTC CASGGAYEQYF
TRBD1 few TRBJ1-1 TRBV6-5 TGTGCCAGCAGTTACACAGGGGGCACTGAAGCTTTCTTT CASSYTGGTEAFF
TRBD1 . TRBJ2-5 TRBV30 TGTGCCTCGAGAGGGACAGGGGTGGGTTCGACCCAGTACTTC CASRGTGVGSTQYF
. . TRBJ2-5 TRBV7-2 TGTGCCAGCAGCTTAGTTGCCCTACAAGGGGAGACCCAGTACTTC CASSLVALQGETQYF
TRBD1 few TRBJ2-2 TRBV25-1 TGTGCCAGCAGGACAGGGGGTCTCACCGGGGAGCTGTTTTTT CASRTGGLTGELFF
. few TRBJ1-2 TRBV7-8 TGTGCCAGCAGCTTAGGACGTCAGTATGGCTACACCTTC CASSLGRQYGYTF
. few TRBJ2-5 TRBV7-7 TGTGCTAGCAGCCCAGGGTGGATAGAGACCCAGTACTTC CASSPGWIETQYF
. medium-sized TRBJ2-3 TRBV6-5 TGTGCCAGCAGTTACAGGGCAGGAGATACGCAGTATTTT CASSYRAGDTQYF
. . TRBJ1-5 TRBV7-9 TGTGCCATCGAAGAGGACAGCAATCAGCCCCAGCATTTT CAIEEDSNQPQHF
. . TRBJ2-1 TRBV7-8 TGTGCCAGCGGCCCCCTCCGCCTCGACAATGAGCAGTTCTTC CASGPLRLDNEQFF
TRBD1 . TRBJ2-6 TRBV2 TGTGCCAGCAGTAGGACAGGCGCCTCTGGGGCCAACGTCCTGACTTTC CASSRTGASGANVLTF
. . TRBJ2-7 TRBV5-6 TGTGCCAGCGGCTTGTTCTCACAGACCTACGAGCAGTACTTC CASGLFSQTYEQYF
TRBD2 many TRBJ2-1 TRBV9 TGTGCCAGCAGCGTAGTCCTAGCGGGACGAGAGCAGTTCTTC CASSVVLAGREQFF
. . TRBJ2-6 TRBV4-2 TGTGCCAGCAGCCAAGACCGGGGATCTGGGGCCAACGTCCTGACTTTC CASSQDRGSGANVLTF
. medium-sized TRBJ2-1 TRBV10-3 TGTGCCACCCAAGGGTGGGATGAGCAGTTCTTC CATQGWDEQFF
TRBD2 few TRBJ2-1 TRBV20-1 TGCAGTGCTAGGTTTAGCGGGGGAGGGGCCTACAATGAGCAGTTCTTC CSARFSGGGAYNEQFF
TRBD1 few TRBJ2-3 TRBV29-1 TGCAGCGTCCGACCCGGGACAGGGGCGGGGGATACGCAGTATTTT CSVRPGTGAGDTQYF
TRBD1 many TRBJ1-4 TRBV5-1 TGCGCCAGCAGCACCGGACAGGGGAGAGGGAAACTGTTTTTT CASSTGQGRGKLFF
TRBD1 . TRBJ1-5 TRBV7-9 TGTGCCAGCAGCTTCCAGGGGGTGGGTCAGCCCCAGCATTTT CASSFQGVGQPQHF
. many TRBJ1-2 TRBV5-1 TGCGCCAGCAGCTTGGCCGTTAGGGGCCGCTCCTATGGCTACACCTTC CASSLAVRGRSYGYTF
. few TRBJ2-5 TRBV12-3/TRBV12-4 TGTGCCAGCAGTCCCGGAGTGCGGACCCAGTACTTC CASSPGVRTQYF
. few TRBJ1-2 TRBV2 TGTGCCAGCTGCTGGGGCAGTGGGAGAGGCTACACCTTC CASCWGSGRGYTF
. many TRBJ1-5 TRBV20-1 TGCAGTGCTAGAGATCCCCTTTGGGGGTCCAATCAGCCCCAGCATTTT CSARDPLWGSNQPQHF
. many TRBJ1-5 TRBV6-5 TGTGCCAGCAGAACGGGGGGGAGCAATCAGCCCCAGCATTTT CASRTGGSNQPQHF
TRBD1 . TRBJ1-6 TRBV5-1 TGCGCCAGCAAGGGACAGGGGAATTCACCCCCCCACTTT CASKGQGNSPPHF
. . TRBJ2-3 TRBV30 TGTGCCTGGAGTCTCCACGGGGGACCAATCACAGATACGCAGTATTTT CAWSLHGGPITDTQYF
. . TRBJ2-1 TRBV5-1 TGCGCCAGCAGGGGCGGGTCCTACAATGAGCAGTTCTTC CASRGGSYNEQFF
. few TRBJ2-1 TRBV14 TGTGCCAGCAGCCGACTCAGGGTTCATGAGCAGTTCTTC CASSRLRVHEQFF
. once TRBJ1-5 TRBV7-9 TGTGCCAGCAGCTCAGGACAGAAAGGCAATCAGCCCCAGCATTTT CASSSGQKGNQPQHF
. large TRBJ2-2 TRBV12-3/TRBV12-4 TGTGCCAGCAGCTTATCTCTTACCTGGGAGCTGTTTTTT CASSLSLTWELFF
. few TRBJ2-3 TRBV12-3/TRBV12-4 TGTGCCAGCAGTTTGCGGGGATCAGATACGCAGTATTTT CASSLRGSDTQYF
TRBD1 . TRBJ1-5 TRBV4-1 TGCGCCGGCAGCTCAAGTCAGGGGGTTGATCAGCCCCAGCATTTT CAGSSSQGVDQPQHF
. few TRBJ1-1 TRBV6-5 TGTGCCAGCAGCCCCGGTAGATTCACTGAAGCTTTCTTT CASSPGRFTEAFF
. . TRBJ1-4 TRBV12-3/TRBV12-4 TGTGCCAGCACTCCGGGGGCTATTAATGAAAAACTGTTTTTT CASTPGAINEKLFF
. . TRBJ2-3 TRBV7-2 TGTGCCAGCAGCTTAGAGTTTTTAGATACGCAGTATTTT CASSLEFLDTQYF
. . TRBJ1-1 TRBV5-4 TGTGCCAGCAGAAGGGACACTGAAGCTTTCTTT CASRRDTEAFF
TRBD1 few TRBJ1-2 TRBV29-1 TGCAGCGTTGATTCAGGACAGGCGAACTATGGCTACACCTTC CSVDSGQANYGYTF
. few TRBJ1-2 TRBV7-9 TGTGCCAGCAGCTCGGCAGGGGTATGGGACTATGGCTACACCTTC CASSSAGVWDYGYTF
TRBD1 . TRBJ2-4 TRBV7-9 TGTGCCAGCAGCCCGGGGACAGATGGCAACATTCAGTACTTC CASSPGTDGNIQYF
. . TRBJ2-7 TRBV20-1 TGCAGTGCTAGAGTAGGAGGGAGCTCCTACGAGCAGTACTTC CSARVGGSSYEQYF
. many TRBJ2-5 TRBV24-1 TGTGCCACCAGTGACCATGGGGGGGAGACCCAGTACTTC CATSDHGGETQYF
. many TRBJ2-7 TRBV7-9 TGTGCCAGCAGCTTGGGAGACAAGACGGGGCAGTACTTC CASSLGDKTGQYF
. few TRBJ1-4 TRBV7-2 TGTGCCAGCAGCTTAGGAGTCGGCTTTAATGAAAAACTGTTTTTT CASSLGVGFNEKLFF
. few TRBJ2-7 TRBV5-1 TGCGCCAGCAGCTTGAGGGGGATAAGCTCCTACGAGCAGTACTTC CASSLRGISSYEQYF
TRBD1 many TRBJ2-1 TRBV6-5 TGTGCCACCAACAAAACCGGGACAGGGTCCTACAATGAGCAGTTCTTC CATNKTGTGSYNEQFF
. few TRBJ2-2 TRBV5-1 TGCGCCAGCAGCTTGGCCACAGGGAACACCGGGGAGCTGTTTTTT CASSLATGNTGELFF
TRBD1 few TRBJ2-1 TRBV5-1 TGCGCCAGCAGCTGGGAGGACAGGGCGAGGAATGAGCAGTTCTTC CASSWEDRARNEQFF
. few TRBJ2-6 TRBV18 TGTGCCAGCTCACCAAATACCGGTGGGGCCAACGTCCTGACTTTC CASSPNTGGANVLTF
. . TRBJ2-6 TRBV5-1 TGCGCCAGCAGCTTGGGCGGGCTCGGGGCCAACGTCCTGACTTTC CASSLGGLGANVLTF
. . TRBJ2-7 TRBV7-9 TGTGCCAGCAGCCTAGGGATCCACGAGCAGTACTTC CASSLGIHEQYF
. . TRBJ1-1 TRBV6-1 TGTGCCAGCGGACAGTACATGAACACTGAAGCTTTCTTT CASGQYMNTEAFF
. many TRBJ1-5 TRBV20-1 TGCAGTGCTAGGGCGAGTTCTCGGGTCGCCAGCAATCAGCCCCAGCATTTT CSARASSRVASNQPQHF
. few TRBJ2-3 TRBV9 TGTGCCAGCAGCGTAGTGGTAGGGGCAGATACGCAGTATTTT CASSVVVGADTQYF
. few TRBJ1-1 TRBV6-5 TGTGCCAGCACGAGGGTAATGAACACTGAAGCTTTCTTT CASTRVMNTEAFF
. many TRBJ2-1 TRBV27 TGTGCCAGCAGAAGGGCAGGGGATGTCAATGAGCAGTTCTTC CASRRAGDVNEQFF
. . TRBJ1-2 TRBV5-1 TGCGCCAGCAGCTTGGATTTTGGGGACGGGACCGACCTGGGCTACACCTTC CASSLDFGDGTDLGYTF
. . TRBJ2-7 TRBV7-2 TGTGCCAGCAGCCTTCTCCCTCCCCGCGTTCAACAGGAGTTCCCCTACGAGCAGTACTTC CASSLLPPRVQQEFPYEQYF